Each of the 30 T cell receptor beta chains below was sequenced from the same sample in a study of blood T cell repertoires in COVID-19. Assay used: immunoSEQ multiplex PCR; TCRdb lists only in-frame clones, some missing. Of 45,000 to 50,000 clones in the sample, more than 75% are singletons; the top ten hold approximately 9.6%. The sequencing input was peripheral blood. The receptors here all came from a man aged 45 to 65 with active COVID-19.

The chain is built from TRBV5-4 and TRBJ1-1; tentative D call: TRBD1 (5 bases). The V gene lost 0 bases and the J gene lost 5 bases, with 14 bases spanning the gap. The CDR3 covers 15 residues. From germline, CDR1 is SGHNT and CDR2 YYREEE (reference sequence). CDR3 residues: CASSLENGGETEAFF. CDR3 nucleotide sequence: TGTGCCAGCAGCTTGGAAAATGGGGGGGAGACTGAAGCTTTCTTT.

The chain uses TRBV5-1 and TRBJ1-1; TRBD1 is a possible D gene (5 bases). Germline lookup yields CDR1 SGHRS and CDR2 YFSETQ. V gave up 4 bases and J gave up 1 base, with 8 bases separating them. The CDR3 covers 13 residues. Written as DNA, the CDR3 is TGCGCCAGCAGCGTCGGGGGGAACACTGAAGCTTTCTTT. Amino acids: CASSVGGNTEAFF.

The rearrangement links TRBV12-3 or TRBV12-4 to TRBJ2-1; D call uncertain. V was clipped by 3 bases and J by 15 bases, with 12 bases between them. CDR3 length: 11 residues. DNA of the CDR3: TGTGCCAGCAGTTTTGTGCAGTCTCCGTTCTTC. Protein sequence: CASSFVQSPFF.

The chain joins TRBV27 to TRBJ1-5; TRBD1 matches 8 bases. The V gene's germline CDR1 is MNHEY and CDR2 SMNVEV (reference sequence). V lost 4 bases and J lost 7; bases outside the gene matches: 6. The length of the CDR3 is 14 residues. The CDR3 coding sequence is TGTGCCAGCAGTTCCGACAGGGGTGGACAGCCCCAGCATTTT. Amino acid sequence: CASSSDRGGQPQHF.

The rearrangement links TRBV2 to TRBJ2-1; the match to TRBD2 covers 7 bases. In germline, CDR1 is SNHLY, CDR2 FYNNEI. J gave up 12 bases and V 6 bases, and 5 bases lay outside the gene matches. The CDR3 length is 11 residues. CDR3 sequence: CASRREALQFF. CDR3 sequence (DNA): TGTGCCAGCAGACGGGAGGCCTTGCAGTTCTTC. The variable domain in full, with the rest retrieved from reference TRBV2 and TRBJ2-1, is EPEVTQTPSHQVTQMGQEVILRCVPISNHLYFYWYRQILGQKVEFLVSFYNNEISEKSEIFDDQFSVERPDGSNFTLKIRSTKLEDSAMYFCASRREALQFFGPGTRLTVL.

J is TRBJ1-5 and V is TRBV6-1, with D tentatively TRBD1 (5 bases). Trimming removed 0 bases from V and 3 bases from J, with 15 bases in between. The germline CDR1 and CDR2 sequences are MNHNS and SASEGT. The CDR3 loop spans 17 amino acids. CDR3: CASSEAAGAGNNQPQHF. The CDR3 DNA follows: TGTGCCAGCAGTGAAGCGGCCGGGGCGGGAAACAATCAGCCCCAGCATTTT.

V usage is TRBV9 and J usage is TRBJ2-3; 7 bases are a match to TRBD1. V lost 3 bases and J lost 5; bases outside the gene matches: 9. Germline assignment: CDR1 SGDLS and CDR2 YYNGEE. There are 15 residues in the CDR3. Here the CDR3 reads CASSGTGHTRDTQYF. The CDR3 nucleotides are TGTGCCAGCAGCGGGACAGGACACACGAGAGATACGCAGTATTTT.

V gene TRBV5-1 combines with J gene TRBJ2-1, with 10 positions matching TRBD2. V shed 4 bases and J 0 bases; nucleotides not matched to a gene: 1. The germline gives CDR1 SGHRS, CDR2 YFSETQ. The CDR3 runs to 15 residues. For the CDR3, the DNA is TGCGCCAGCAGCCAGCGGGGGGGCTCCTACAATGAGCAGTTCTTC. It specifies CASSQRGGSYNEQFF. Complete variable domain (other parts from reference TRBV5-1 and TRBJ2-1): KAGVTQTPRYLIKTRGQQVTLSCSPISGHRSVSWYQQTPGQGLQFLFEYFSETQRNKGNFPGRFSGRQFSNSRSEMNVSTLELGDSALYLCASSQRGGSYNEQFFGPGTRLTVL.

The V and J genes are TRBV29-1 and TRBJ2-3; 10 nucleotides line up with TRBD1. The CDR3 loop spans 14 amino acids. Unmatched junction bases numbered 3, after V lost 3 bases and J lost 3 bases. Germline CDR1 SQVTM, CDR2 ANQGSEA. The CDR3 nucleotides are TGCAGCGTTGACCGACAGGGGGCAACAGATACGCAGTATTTT. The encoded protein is CSVDRQGATDTQYF.

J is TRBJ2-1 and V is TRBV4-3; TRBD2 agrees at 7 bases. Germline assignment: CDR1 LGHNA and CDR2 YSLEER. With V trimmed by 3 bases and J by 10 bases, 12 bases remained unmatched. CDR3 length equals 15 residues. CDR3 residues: CASSQGGSQSYEQFF. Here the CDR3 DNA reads TGCGCCAGCAGCCAGGGCGGGAGTCAGTCGTACGAGCAGTTCTTC.

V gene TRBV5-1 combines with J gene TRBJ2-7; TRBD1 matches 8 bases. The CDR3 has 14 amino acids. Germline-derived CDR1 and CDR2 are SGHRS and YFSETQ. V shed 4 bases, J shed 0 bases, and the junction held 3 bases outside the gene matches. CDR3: CASSMTGDSYEQYF. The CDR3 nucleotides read TGCGCCAGCAGCATGACAGGGGACTCCTACGAGCAGTACTTC.

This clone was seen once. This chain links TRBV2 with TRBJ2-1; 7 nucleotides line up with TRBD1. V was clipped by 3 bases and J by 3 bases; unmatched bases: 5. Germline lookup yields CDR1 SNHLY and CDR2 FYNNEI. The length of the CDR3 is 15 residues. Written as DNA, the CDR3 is TGTGCCAGCAGTGATAGGCAGGGGGTCTACAATGAGCAGTTCTTC. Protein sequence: CASSDRQGVYNEQFF.

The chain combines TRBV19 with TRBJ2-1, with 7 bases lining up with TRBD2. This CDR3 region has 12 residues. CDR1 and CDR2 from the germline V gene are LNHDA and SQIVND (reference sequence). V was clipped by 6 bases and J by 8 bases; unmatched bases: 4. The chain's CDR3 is CASSGRRYEQFF. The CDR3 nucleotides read TGTGCCAGTAGCGGGAGGAGATATGAGCAGTTCTTC.

DNA for the CDR3: TGTGCCAGCCAGTTGGTCGAAAAACTGTTTTTT. The encoded protein is CASQLVEKLFF. The rearrangement links TRBV6-4 to TRBJ1-4, with unresolved D. Germline V gene sequence: CDR1 MRHNA, CDR2 SNTAGT. This CDR3 spans 11 amino acids. Trimming shortened V by 8 bases and J by 8 bases, and 9 bases separated the two germline ends.

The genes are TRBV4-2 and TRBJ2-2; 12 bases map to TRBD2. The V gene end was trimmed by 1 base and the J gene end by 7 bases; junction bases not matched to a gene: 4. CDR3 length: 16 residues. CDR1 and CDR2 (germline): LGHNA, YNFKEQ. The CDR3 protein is CASSQGVTSGSGELFF. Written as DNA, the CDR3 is TGTGCCAGCAGCCAAGGCGTGACTAGCGGGAGCGGGGAGCTGTTTTTT.

The CDR3 is CSVDRQGGEQYF. In DNA form, the CDR3 reads TGCAGCGTTGACAGACAGGGAGGCGAGCAGTACTTC. V is TRBV29-1 and J is TRBJ2-7; tentative D call: TRBD1 (7 bases). The CDR3 is made up of 12 amino acids. V dropped 3 bases and J dropped 6 bases, with 12 bases sitting between them. The germline V gene has CDR1 SQVTM and CDR2 ANQGSEA.

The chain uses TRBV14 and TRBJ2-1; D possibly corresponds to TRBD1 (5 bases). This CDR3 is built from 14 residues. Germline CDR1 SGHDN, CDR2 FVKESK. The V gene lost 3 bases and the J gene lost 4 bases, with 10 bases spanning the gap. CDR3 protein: CASSQGPAYNEQFF. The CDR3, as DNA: TGTGCCAGCAGCCAGGGGCCCGCTTACAATGAGCAGTTCTTC.

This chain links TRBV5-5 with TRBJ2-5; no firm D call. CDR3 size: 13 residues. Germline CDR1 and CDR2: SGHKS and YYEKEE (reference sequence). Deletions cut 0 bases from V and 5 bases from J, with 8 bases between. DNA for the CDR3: TGTGCCAGCAGCTTGGGACATCGGGAGACCCAGTACTTC. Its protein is CASSLGHRETQYF.

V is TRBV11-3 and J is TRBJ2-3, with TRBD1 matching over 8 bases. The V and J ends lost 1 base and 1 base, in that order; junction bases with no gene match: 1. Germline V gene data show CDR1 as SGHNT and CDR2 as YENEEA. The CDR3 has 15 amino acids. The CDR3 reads CASSLGGQGTDTQYF. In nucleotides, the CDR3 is TGTGCCAGCAGCTTAGGGGGACAGGGCACAGATACGCAGTATTTT.

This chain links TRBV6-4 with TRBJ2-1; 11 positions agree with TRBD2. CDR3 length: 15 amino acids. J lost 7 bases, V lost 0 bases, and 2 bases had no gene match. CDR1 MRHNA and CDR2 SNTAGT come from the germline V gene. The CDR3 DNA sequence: TGTGCCAGCAGTGACTCGGTAGCGGGGGGGAATGAGCAGTTCTTC. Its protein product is CASSDSVAGGNEQFF.

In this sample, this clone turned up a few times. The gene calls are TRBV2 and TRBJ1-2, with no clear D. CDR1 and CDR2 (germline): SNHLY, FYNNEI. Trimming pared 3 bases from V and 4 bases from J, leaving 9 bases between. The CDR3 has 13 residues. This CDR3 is CASSDRTSYGYTF. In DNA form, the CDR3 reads TGTGCCAGCAGTGACAGAACCAGCTATGGCTACACCTTC.

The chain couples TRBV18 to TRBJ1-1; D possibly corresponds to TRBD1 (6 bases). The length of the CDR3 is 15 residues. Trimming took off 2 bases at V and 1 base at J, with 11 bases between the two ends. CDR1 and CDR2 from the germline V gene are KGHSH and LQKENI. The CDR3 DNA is TGTGCCAGCTCACCAACAGGGATTTGGAACACTGAAGCTTTCTTT. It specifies CASSPTGIWNTEAFF.

CDR3 bases: TGCGCCAGCAGTCTATGGGCTCAGCCCCAGCATTTT. It encodes CASSLWAQPQHF. This rearrangement joins TRBV23-1 to TRBJ1-5; D remains unclear. TRBV23-1 belongs to the ORF category, with a function that is uncertain. This CDR3 is 12 amino acids long. The ends were cut back, 4 bases at V and 6 bases at J, with 7 bases in the middle.

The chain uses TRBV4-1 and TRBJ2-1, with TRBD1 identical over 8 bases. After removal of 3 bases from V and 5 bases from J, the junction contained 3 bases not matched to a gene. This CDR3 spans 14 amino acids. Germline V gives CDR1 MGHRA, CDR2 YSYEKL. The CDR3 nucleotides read TGCGCCAGCAGCCACCTGACAGGGGACAATGAGCAGTTCTTC. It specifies CASSHLTGDNEQFF.

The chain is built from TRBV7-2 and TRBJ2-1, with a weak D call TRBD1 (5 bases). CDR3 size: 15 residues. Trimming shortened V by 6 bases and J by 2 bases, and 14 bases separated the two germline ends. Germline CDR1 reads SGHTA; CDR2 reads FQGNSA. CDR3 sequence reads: CASRLTGTTYNEQFF. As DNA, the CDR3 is TGTGCCAGCAGACTAACAGGAACAACCTACAATGAGCAGTTCTTC.

CDR3 protein: CASSNQGNYGYTF. Written as DNA, the CDR3 is TGTGCCAGCAGCAATCAGGGAAACTATGGCTACACCTTC. This rearrangement joins TRBV6-2 or TRBV6-3 to TRBJ1-2; maybe TRBD1 (5 bases). V was clipped by 6 bases and J by 2 bases, with 10 bases between them. Per the germline V gene, CDR1 is MNHEY and CDR2 is SVGEGT. This CDR3 region has 13 residues.

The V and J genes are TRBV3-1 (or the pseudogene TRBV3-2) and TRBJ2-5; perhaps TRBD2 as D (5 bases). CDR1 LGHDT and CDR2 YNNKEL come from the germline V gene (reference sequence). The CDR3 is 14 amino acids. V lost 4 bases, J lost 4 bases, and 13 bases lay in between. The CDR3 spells CASSLKTGRETQYF. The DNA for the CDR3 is TGTGCCAGCAGCCTCAAGACGGGGAGAGAGACCCAGTACTTC.

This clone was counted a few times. The CDR3 here is CATKSGRGGDTQYF. The CDR3, as DNA: TGTGCCACGAAGAGCGGGAGGGGGGGAGATACGCAGTATTTT. The J gene is TRBJ2-3, the V gene TRBV6-5; 10 bases line up with TRBD2. J gave up 5 bases and V 10 bases, and 9 bases lay outside the gene matches. There are 14 residues in the CDR3. Germline V gene lookup returns CDR1 MNHEY and CDR2 SVGAGI.

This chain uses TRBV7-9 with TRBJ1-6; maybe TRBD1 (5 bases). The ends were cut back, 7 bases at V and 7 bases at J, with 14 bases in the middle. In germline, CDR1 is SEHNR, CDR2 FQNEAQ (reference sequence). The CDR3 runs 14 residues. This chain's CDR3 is CASNLRGFNSPLHF. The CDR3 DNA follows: TGTGCCAGCAACCTAAGGGGTTTCAATTCACCCCTCCACTTT.

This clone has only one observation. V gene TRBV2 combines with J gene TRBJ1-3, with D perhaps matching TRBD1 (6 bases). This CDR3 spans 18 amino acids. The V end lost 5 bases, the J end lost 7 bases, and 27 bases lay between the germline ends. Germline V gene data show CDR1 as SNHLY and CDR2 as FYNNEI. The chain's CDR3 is CASSRGQLISPLRNTIYF. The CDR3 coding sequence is TGTGCCAGCAGTCGAGGACAGCTTATTTCCCCTCTTAGGAACACCATATATTTT.